A selection of T cell receptor beta chains follows, all from one sample in a study of cytomegalovirus exposure and HLA in healthy donors. The table came from immunoSEQ multiplex PCR; TCRdb's copy has only in-frame clones and leaves some out. The repertoire includes 100,000 to 150,000 clones, 70% to 80% of them detected once, and around 3.5% sits in the top ten. The sequenced sample consisted of PBMCs. Every receptor here comes from a man younger than 40 in good health and CMV-seronegative. The CDR3 runs from the conserved cysteine through the conserved F or W. The D gene is left open where the match is weak. Rows may omit the clone size; those that give it use once, few, many or a size class.

CDR3 DNA | CDR3 protein | D gene | clone size | J gene | V gene
TGCGCCAGCTGGACAGGGGGGACCACTGAAGCTTTCTTT | CASWTGGTTEAFF | TRBD1 | few | TRBJ1-1 | TRBV10-2
TGCGCCAGCAGCTTGGGGGACAGAATATACCAAGAGACCCAGTACTTC | CASSLGDRIYQETQYF | TRBD1 | NA | TRBJ2-5 | TRBV5-1
TGTGCCAGCGGATGTACGCCGGGACAGGGGTGCACTAATGAAAAACTGTTTTTT | CASGCTPGQGCTNEKLFF | TRBD1 | NA | TRBJ1-4 | TRBV27
TGTGCCAGCTCCGCCGGGGGTAGTATTGAAAAACTGTTTTTT | CASSAGGSIEKLFF | NA | NA | TRBJ1-4 | TRBV18
TGTGCCAGCAGGAGTTCGGGTTCCGGGACAGGGGACGCAGGGGGATATGGCTACACCTTC | CASRSSGSGTGDAGGYGYTF | TRBD1 | few | TRBJ1-2 | TRBV28
TGCGCCAGCAGCATCAACAATGAGCAGTTCTTC | CASSINNEQFF | NA | NA | TRBJ2-1 | TRBV5-1
TGCAGCGTTTCGGACGGGGACAGCTGGACTAGCCGCTACAATGAGCAGTTCTTC | CSVSDGDSWTSRYNEQFF | NA | once | TRBJ2-1 | TRBV29-1
TGTGCCAGCAGTTACTCGCAGAAATCCTACGAGCAGTACTTC | CASSYSQKSYEQYF | NA | NA | TRBJ2-7 | TRBV6-5
TGTGCCAGCAGTGAGCGGCTAGCGGGGACCACAGATACGCAGTATTTT | CASSERLAGTTDTQYF | TRBD2 | NA | TRBJ2-3 | TRBV6-1
TGTGCCAGCAGCGTGGGGGGGCTGGAGACCCAGTACTTC | CASSVGGLETQYF | NA | once | TRBJ2-5 | TRBV9
TGTGCCAGCAGATATGTGGGCAATTCACCCCTCCACTTT | CASRYVGNSPLHF | NA | NA | TRBJ1-6 | TRBV6-5
TGTGCCAGCAGCTTAAAATCCGGGACAGGGAACACCGGGGAGCTGTTTTTT | CASSLKSGTGNTGELFF | TRBD1 | NA | TRBJ2-2 | TRBV7-3
TGCGCCAGCAGCTTGGAGTCGTGGCTCAGCTCTGGAAACACCATATATTTT | CASSLESWLSSGNTIYF | NA | NA | TRBJ1-3 | TRBV5-1
TGTGCCAGCAGTTTGGCAGGGGACGCCTGGGATGGCTACACCTTC | CASSLAGDAWDGYTF | NA | NA | TRBJ1-2 | TRBV28
TGTGCCAGCAGCTTAGCCCTTGGGGGCACCTCCTACGAGCAGTACTTC | CASSLALGGTSYEQYF | NA | NA | TRBJ2-7 | TRBV7-9
TGCGGCGTTGTGCGGGGAGTGAGAGTGGGTAAGCGCGAGCAGTACTTC | CGVVRGVRVGKREQYF | NA | NA | TRBJ2-7 | TRBV29-1
TGTGCCAGCAGTTACCTACAGGTCCATAATTCACCCCTCCACTTT | CASSYLQVHNSPLHF | NA | NA | TRBJ1-6 | TRBV6-5
TGTGCCAGCAGCTTATCCATCGGGAACTCGGGGAATCAGCCCCAGCATTTT | CASSLSIGNSGNQPQHF | NA | NA | TRBJ1-5 | TRBV7-9
TGTGCCAGCAGCAGTTACGACCAGGCTCGAGATTTT | CASSSYDQARDF | NA | once | TRBJ1-3 | TRBV7-9
TGTGCCAGCAGCGACCCGACAGGGGGCGCGAGACAAGAGACCCAGTACTTC | CASSDPTGGARQETQYF | TRBD1 | NA | TRBJ2-5 | TRBV5-6
TGTGCCAGCAGAACAGGGGTCGATTCACCCCTCCACTTT | CASRTGVDSPLHF | TRBD1 | NA | TRBJ1-6 | TRBV27
TGTGCCAGCAGCTCCAGGGTTAGCGGCACTGAAGCTTTCTTT | CASSSRVSGTEAFF | NA | NA | TRBJ1-1 | TRBV11-2
TGTGCCAGCAGTACTCCGCGGCAGGGTGGAATCGAGCAGTACTTC | CASSTPRQGGIEQYF | NA | NA | TRBJ2-7 | TRBV28
TGCGCCAGCAGCCAAGATTCCGGCAGGGCTGGGAATGAAAAACTGTTTTTT | CASSQDSGRAGNEKLFF | NA | once | TRBJ1-4 | TRBV4-1
TGTGCCAGCAGACTAGCGGGAACTTCCTACGAGCAGTACTTC | CASRLAGTSYEQYF | TRBD2 | NA | TRBJ2-7 | TRBV27
TGTGCCAGCAGCCCTACTGGGAGAGGCAACGAGCAGTACTTC | CASSPTGRGNEQYF | NA | NA | TRBJ2-7 | TRBV5-6
TGTGCCAGCAGCTTAAATTTGGCAGGGGGCCCCCAAGAGACCCAGTACTTC | CASSLNLAGGPQETQYF | TRBD1 | NA | TRBJ2-5 | TRBV11-2
TGTGCCAGCAGCTGGACAGGGGTGGTCTATGGCTACACCTTC | CASSWTGVVYGYTF | TRBD1 | few | TRBJ1-2 | TRBV5-6
TGTGCCTGGAGTCAGGGACTAGCCAAAAACATTCAGTACTTC | CAWSQGLAKNIQYF | NA | NA | TRBJ2-4 | TRBV30
TGTGCCAGCAGCAAAGGGAGAAGGGGTCCTCAAGAGACCCAGTACTTC | CASSKGRRGPQETQYF | NA | NA | TRBJ2-5 | TRBV21-1
TGTGCCAGCATAAGACGGGGAGAAGTCGGGGAGCTGTTTTTT | CASIRRGEVGELFF | NA | NA | TRBJ2-2 | TRBV6-1
TGTGCCAGCAGCTTGCCGCAGGGTCAACTCTACGAGCAGTACTTC | CASSLPQGQLYEQYF | NA | NA | TRBJ2-7 | TRBV5-4
TGTGCCAGCAGCGTAGCATCTACAGGGGGTGCCGGGGAGCTGTTTTTT | CASSVASTGGAGELFF | TRBD1 | NA | TRBJ2-2 | TRBV9
TGTGCCAGCAGCTCAGACGAGGGGGACCCCGGGCCTGCCAATGAGCAGTTCTTC | CASSSDEGDPGPANEQFF | NA | once | TRBJ2-1 | TRBV7-9
TGTGCCTGGACGGACAACTCCTACGAGCAGTACTTC | CAWTDNSYEQYF | NA | NA | TRBJ2-7 | TRBV30
TGCGCCAGCAGCCCGGGACTAGCGGGAGTATCCTACAATGAGCAGTTCTTC | CASSPGLAGVSYNEQFF | TRBD2 | NA | TRBJ2-1 | TRBV5-1
TGTGCCAGCTCACCCCTTAACACTGAAGCTTTCTTT | CASSPLNTEAFF | NA | few | TRBJ1-1 | TRBV18
TGTGCCAGCAGCGCGGGGGGGGTCTTTCGAGGATTCGGAGATACGCAGTATTTT | CASSAGGVFRGFGDTQYF | TRBD2 | NA | TRBJ2-3 | TRBV9
TGTGCCAGCAGCTTGAAGAGGGACACTGAAGCTTTCTTT | CASSLKRDTEAFF | NA | NA | TRBJ1-1 | TRBV7-2
TGTGCCAGCAGTTTAATGGGTAGCGGGGGGGGATACGAGCAGTACTTC | CASSLMGSGGGYEQYF | TRBD2 | once | TRBJ2-7 | TRBV27
TGCGCCAGCAGCTCGATGGGCGGGGATTACAATGAGCAGTTCTTC | CASSSMGGDYNEQFF | NA | NA | TRBJ2-1 | TRBV5-1
TGTGCCAGCAGCTCTGATACGCAGTATTTT | CASSSDTQYF | NA | once | TRBJ2-3 | TRBV7-9